This T cell receptor beta chain comes out of a study of CD8+CD57+ T cells in acquired aplastic anemia. Overall study context: The study obtained 11 million or so reads on average for CD4+ cells from healthy donors.

TCR beta VDJ and CDR3 were profiled, and genomic DNA was the template. TCRdb re-called the reads with MiXCR, one entry per CDR3 protein. The data contain some 120,000 distinct CDR3 sequences, roughly 50% of them singletons. This clonotype was seen at least ten times. The germline V gene encodes CDR1 SQVTM and CDR2 ANQGSEA. V was pared by 5 bases and J by 1 base, with 3 bases of the junction left unmatched. This CDR3 region has 15 residues. This receptor was obtained from a human donor in good health, serving as a control. The rearrangement uses TRBV29-1 and TRBJ2-3, with 13 bases identical to TRBD2. Sequenced input: sorted CD4+, CD8+, or CD8+CD57+ T cells (not recorded which) from PBMCs. The CDR3 protein is CSVPGLAGGTDTQYF. CDR3 in DNA: TGCAGCGTTCCAGGACTAGCGGGGGGCACAGATACGCAGTATTTT.